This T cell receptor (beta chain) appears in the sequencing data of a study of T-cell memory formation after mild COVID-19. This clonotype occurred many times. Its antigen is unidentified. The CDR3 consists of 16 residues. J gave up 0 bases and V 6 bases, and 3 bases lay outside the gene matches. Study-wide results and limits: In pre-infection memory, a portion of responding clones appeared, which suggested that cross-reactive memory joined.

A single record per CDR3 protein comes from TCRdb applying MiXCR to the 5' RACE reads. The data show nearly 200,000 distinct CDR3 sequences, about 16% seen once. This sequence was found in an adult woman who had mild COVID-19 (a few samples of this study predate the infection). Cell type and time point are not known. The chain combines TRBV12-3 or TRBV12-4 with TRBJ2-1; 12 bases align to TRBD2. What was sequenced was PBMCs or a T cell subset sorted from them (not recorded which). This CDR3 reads CASSLAGGSSYNEQFF. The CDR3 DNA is TGTGCCAGCAGCCTAGCGGGGGGGAGCTCCTACAATGAGCAGTTCTTC.